The source of this T cell receptor (beta chain) is a study of CD8 T cells in Susac syndrome. Trimming removed 4 bases at V and 0 bases at J, with 13 bases between. The CDR3 totals 15 residues. The germline CDR1 and CDR2 sequences are ENHRY and SYGVKD. Reverse transcription of roughly 0.45 to 1 ug RNA used random hexamers. TCRdb analysed the immunoSEQ multiplex PCR reads with MiXCR anew, one entry per CDR3 protein. The sample contains 130,000 or so distinct CDR3 sequences, just under 95% of which appear only once. The CD8+ and CD4+ T cells were negatively isolated, with the TEMRA cells enriched by FACS.

This receptor was taken from a human donor with Susac syndrome. The rearrangement links TRBV10-3 to TRBJ2-7; TRBD2 is a possible D gene (6 bases). The sample was CD8+ T cells from PBMCs. The DNA for the CDR3 is TGTGCCATCAGTGGGACGGCGGGGAGCTCCTACGAGCAGTACTTC. Amino acid sequence: CAISGTAGSSYEQYF.